The 10 T cell receptor beta chains given below trace back to one sample, sequenced in a study of OX40 agonist ivuxolimab in advanced cancers. Clones were read by immunoSEQ multiplex PCR, and TCRdb kept only the in-frame ones, dropping some. The sample contains some 90,000 clones, around 87% of which appear only once. This specimen consisted of CD4+ or CD8+ T cells sorted from blood, obtained in a trial of the OX40 agonist ivuxolimab. The receptor set was obtained from an adult with an advanced solid tumor such as melanoma, head and neck, liver or kidney cancer.

CDR3: CASSLRTGASTDTQYF. CDR3 coding DNA: TGCGCCAGCAGCCTGAGGACAGGGGCGAGCACAGATACGCAGTATTTT. The rearrangement uses TRBV5-1 and TRBJ2-3; TRBD1 matches at 9 bases. Germline trimming cut 4 bases from V and 0 bases from J; bases unmatched to any gene: 6. CDR3 length: 16 residues. The V gene's germline CDR1 is SGHRS and CDR2 YFSETQ. Together with reference TRBV5-1 and TRBJ2-3, the CDR3 gives the full variable domain: KAGVTQTPRYLIKTRGQQVTLSCSPISGHRSVSWYQQTPGQGLQFLFEYFSETQRNKGNFPGRFSGRQFSNSRSEMNVSTLELGDSALYLCASSLRTGASTDTQYFGPGTRLTVL.

The J gene is TRBJ1-1, the V gene TRBV28; TRBD1 matches 10 bases. Germline lookup yields CDR1 MDHEN and CDR2 SYDVKM. The CDR3 sequence is 14 residues long. Trimming took 4 bases from V and 5 from J; bases not matched to a gene: 4. CDR3 coding DNA: TGTGCCAGCAGTTCGACAGGGGGCTGGACTGAAGCTTTCTTT. Residues: CASSSTGGWTEAFF.

This chain joins TRBV5-1 and TRBJ1-1; 7 bases are shared with TRBD1. The CDR3 contains 16 residues. Germline V lookup: CDR1 SGHRS, CDR2 YFSETQ. V dropped 5 bases and J dropped 0; count of bases not matched to a gene: 10. The CDR3 nucleotides read TGCGCCAGCAGGACTGACAGGGTCAGGGTGAACACTGAAGCTTTCTTT. As protein: CASRTDRVRVNTEAFF. The full variable domain, rest sourced from reference TRBV5-1 and TRBJ1-1, is KAGVTQTPRYLIKTRGQQVTLSCSPISGHRSVSWYQQTPGQGLQFLFEYFSETQRNKGNFPGRFSGRQFSNSRSEMNVSTLELGDSALYLCASRTDRVRVNTEAFFGQGTRLTVV.

The V call is TRBV28, the J call TRBJ2-3; maybe TRBD1 (6 bases). The V end lost 8 bases, the J end lost 1 base, and 19 bases lay between the germline ends. This CDR3 spans 16 amino acids. Germline CDR1 and CDR2: MDHEN and SYDVKM. The CDR3, as DNA: TGTGCCAGCCCCCCGGCAGGGGTCGAGGGCACAGATACGCAGTATTTT. Encoded protein: CASPPAGVEGTDTQYF.

The gene calls are TRBV7-2 and TRBJ2-5; a possible D gene is TRBD2 (6 bases). The CDR3 covers 13 residues. The V and J ends lost 3 bases and 1 base respectively, with 6 bases between them. Germline V CDR1 and CDR2: SGHTA, FQGNSA. The CDR3 bases are TGTGCCAGCAGCTTTAGCGGCCAAGAGACCCAGTACTTC. Its protein product is CASSFSGQETQYF.

This clone was counted once. The J gene is TRBJ2-4, the V gene TRBV10-3; 11 positions match TRBD2. This CDR3 contains 16 residues. Germline values: CDR1 ENHRY, CDR2 SYGVKD. The V gene end was trimmed by 5 bases and the J gene end by 0 bases; junction bases not matched to a gene: 3. This chain's CDR3 is CAISPGLAGAKNIQYF. Here the CDR3 DNA reads TGTGCCATCAGTCCCGGACTAGCGGGAGCCAAAAACATTCAGTACTTC.

The chain joins TRBV19 to TRBJ1-1, with TRBD1 matching over 10 bases. The V segment lost 6 bases and the J segment 3 bases; nucleotides outside the gene matches: 7. This CDR3 is built from 15 residues. Germline values: CDR1 LNHDA, CDR2 SQIVND (reference sequence). This chain's CDR3 is CASRVTGTGDTEAFF. The CDR3 bases are TGTGCCAGTAGGGTGACCGGGACAGGGGACACTGAAGCTTTCTTT.

This chain uses TRBV4-1 with TRBJ2-3; no definite D call. The CDR3 is 14 amino acids. V was cut by 1 base and J by 0 bases, with 5 bases left in between. Germline loops: CDR1 MGHRA, CDR2 YSYEKL. This chain's CDR3 is CASSQGRSTDTQYF. CDR3 sequence (DNA): TGCGCCAGCAGCCAAGGACGGAGCACAGATACGCAGTATTTT.

The rearrangement joins TRBV18 to TRBJ1-1; TRBD1 agrees at 10 bases. CDR1 is KGHSH and CDR2 is LQKENI in the germline V gene. The J segment lost 2 bases and the V segment lost 4 bases, leaving 4 bases of the junction unmatched. The CDR3 consists of 15 residues. The CDR3 here is CASSLDRGLNTEAFF. The CDR3, as DNA: TGTGCCAGCTCACTCGACAGGGGGCTCAACACTGAAGCTTTCTTT.

The CDR3 spells CASSSDPSLAYNEQFF. DNA of the CDR3: TGTGCCAGCAGTTCCGACCCTAGCCTGGCCTACAATGAGCAGTTCTTC. The chain uses TRBV6-5 and TRBJ2-1; the D gene is possibly TRBD2 (5 bases). This CDR3 is 16 amino acids long. The germline CDR1 and CDR2 sequences are MNHEY and SVGAGI. The ends were cut back, 4 bases at V and 2 bases at J, with 15 bases in the middle.